The sequence of this TCR beta chain was determined in a study of shared clonotypes between healthy human individuals (dated by TCRdb to 2020 to 2022). About the investigation overall: A few men and a couple of women, aged 18 to 49 years, made up the cohort. To estimate repertoire size and how much clonotypes are shared between individuals, the study performed deep sequencing of blood TCR repertoires from a few healthy adults. To increase sequencing depth and limit assay-specific biases, different laboratories used diverse techniques to prepare libraries and sequence TCR repertoires. Each donor's leukapheresis produced roughly between roughly 0.85 and 10 billion PBMCs. On the study overall, not on this receptor specifically: Sampling was restricted to blood, and TCR repertoires in tissues likely differ from the TCR repertoires found in blood. Pairwise subsampling indicated that sequencing depth was expected to affect the degree of clonotype sharing among donors. The small number of donors limited the genetic and exposure-history diversity represented.

This clone was observed a single time. This receptor's antigen is unknown. The sample holds no much larger clone one base away, and base qualities are not on file. The germline ends are 10 bases apart after V is trimmed by 3 bases and J by 5 bases. The CDR3 starts with the cysteine, ends with the phenylalanine, and has 14 residues. Of all the DNA, just the CDR3 is kept, 42 bases in frame from base 1. CDR1 MNHEY and CDR2 SMNVEV were looked up in the germline V gene (reference sequence). Donors were healthy HIV-negative adults with no recently reported acute infections or vaccinations. All donors were Caucasian adults living in Nashville, Tennessee, USA. For unsorted samples, about 90 million PBMCs were counted and genomic DNA was extracted with the QIAamp DNA Blood Mini kit. Blood was collected by leukapheresis, and PBMCs were isolated by Ficoll-Histopaque density gradient centrifugation and then cryopreserved in liquid nitrogen vapor phase.

Using the deep immunoSEQ assay, multiplex PCR amplified TCR CDR3 regions from genomic DNA. Genomic DNA extracted from each cell subset was distributed evenly over all wells of several immunoSEQ 96-well plates, and each plate served as one replicate. For unsorted PBMC, around 300 ng of genomic DNA, equivalent to around 30,000 T cell genomes, went into each replicate PCR. Ten immunoSEQ deep assay plates were used to sequence unsorted PBMC genomic DNA. Purified libraries were quantified with a Qubit 3.0 fluorometer, sized on a Bioanalyzer 2100, and re-quantified with the KAPA Library Quantification kit. Each immunoSEQ 96-well plate was sequenced on its own single-read 150-cycle Illumina NextSeq 550 flow cell. The original pipeline was this. Because the immunoSEQ output held only junctional sequences and lacked quality scores, the filtering could not match the filtering applied to full-length reads. Sequences were annotated with PyIR, a Python wrapper for IgBLAST v1.9, using IMGT germline references to assign V/J genes and CDR3. Any read was removed if the V/J assignment was weak (E-value above 1e-6), the CDR3 was missing, or the read contained stop codons, out-of-frame junctions, or ambiguous translated residues. V3J clonotypes were defined by identical inferred V gene, J gene, and CDR3 amino acid sequence. Percentage overlap between repertoires was computed as shared unique clonotypes divided by the size of the smaller repertoire. RTK rarefaction, the Chao1 estimator, and Recon v2.1 estimates of unobserved clonotypes were used to assess repertoire richness. What TCRdb holds here is the immuneACCESS table cut down to in-frame rearrangements. Part of the clones is not present; checked against another copy, under half of the missing clones reflect an unresolved V gene, and the others are unexplained. That table supplies the V and J calls and clone size; D and trimming were determined from the DNA. The sample profile shows roughly 510,000 clones; roughly 79% of them were found once. The ten largest clones capture about an eighth of the sample.

The clonotype originates from a woman between 35 and 50 years old in good health. Some clones in this sample may be carry-over from other donors' samples. Sequencing input: PBMCs. This sequence uses TRBV27 and TRBJ2-2; the D gene is possibly TRBD2, with 5 bases matching. The CDR3 reads as follows: CASSFPGLTGELFF. The DNA sequence is as follows: TGTGCCAGCAGTTTCCCCGGACTTACCGGGGAGCTGTTTTTT.